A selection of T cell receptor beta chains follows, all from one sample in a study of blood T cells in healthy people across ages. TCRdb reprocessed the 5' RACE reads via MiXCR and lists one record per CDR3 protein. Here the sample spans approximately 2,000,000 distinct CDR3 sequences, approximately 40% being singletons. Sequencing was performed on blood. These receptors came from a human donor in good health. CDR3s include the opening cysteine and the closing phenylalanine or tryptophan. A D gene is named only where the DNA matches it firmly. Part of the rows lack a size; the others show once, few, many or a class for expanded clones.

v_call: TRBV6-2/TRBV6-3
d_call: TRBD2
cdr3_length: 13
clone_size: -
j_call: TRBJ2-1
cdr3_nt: TGTGCCACTACTAGCGGGGGTAGCGATGAGCAGTTCTTC
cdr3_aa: CATTSGGSDEQFF

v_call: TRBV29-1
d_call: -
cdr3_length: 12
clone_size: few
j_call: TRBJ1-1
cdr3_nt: TGCAGCGCCGAATCGGTAGGGACAGAAGCTTTCTTT
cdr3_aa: CSAESVGTEAFF

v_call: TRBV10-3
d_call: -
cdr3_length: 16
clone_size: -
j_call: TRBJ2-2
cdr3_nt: TGTGCCATCAGTGATGTGGCGGGACAGAACACCGGGGAGCTGTTTTTT
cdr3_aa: CAISDVAGQNTGELFF

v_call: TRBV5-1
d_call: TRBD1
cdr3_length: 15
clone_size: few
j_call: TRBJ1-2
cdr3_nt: TGCGCCAGCAGCCCACTAAGGACAGGGGGCTATGGCTACACCTTC
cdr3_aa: CASSPLRTGGYGYTF

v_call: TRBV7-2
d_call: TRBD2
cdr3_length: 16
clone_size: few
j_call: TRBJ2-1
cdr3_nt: TGTGCCAGCAGACCTACTAGCGGAAGCTCCTGCAATGAGCAGTTCTTC
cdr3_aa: CASRPTSGSSCNEQFF

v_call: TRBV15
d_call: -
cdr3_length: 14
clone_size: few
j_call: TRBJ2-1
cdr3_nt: TGTGCCACTACCCCGAGGGGCCCAGGGGATGAGCAGTTCTTC
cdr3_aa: CATTPRGPGDEQFF

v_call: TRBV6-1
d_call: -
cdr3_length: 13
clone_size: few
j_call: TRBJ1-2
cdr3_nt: TGTGCCAGCAGTGTATTGGGTAACTATGGCTACACCTTC
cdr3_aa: CASSVLGNYGYTF

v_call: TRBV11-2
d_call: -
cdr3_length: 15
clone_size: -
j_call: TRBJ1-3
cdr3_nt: TGTGCCAGCAGCTTACGGGGGCTAACTGGAAACACCATATATTTT
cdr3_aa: CASSLRGLTGNTIYF

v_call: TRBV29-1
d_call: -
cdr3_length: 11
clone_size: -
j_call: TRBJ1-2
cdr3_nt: TGCAGCGTTGCGGGGGGACGGGGCTACACCTTC
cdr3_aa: CSVAGGRGYTF

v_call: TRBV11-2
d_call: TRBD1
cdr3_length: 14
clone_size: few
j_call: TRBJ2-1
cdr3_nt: TGTGCCAGCAGCTTAGACGATGACAGGGGTGAGCAGTTCTTC
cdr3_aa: CASSLDDDRGEQFF